This T cell receptor beta chain was sequenced during a study of cytomegalovirus exposure and HLA in healthy donors. For this clone: Its target is not known.

Germline CDR1 MDHEN, CDR2 SYDVKM. Germline trimming cut 7 bases from V and 2 bases from J; bases unmatched to any gene: 12. CDR3 size: 16 residues. Findings and limits, study-wide: Across HLA loci, a later analysis found differing TCR association rates, with DRB1 most and HLA-C fewest.

In the PCR, 60 Vbeta and 13 Jbeta primers were used. Sequencing used immunoSEQ multiplex PCR; TCRdb keeps in-frame clones, though not all of them. The table lists over 65,000 clones, around 80% of them singletons. These donors counted as nominally healthy when sampled, but unrecorded immune exposures were likely. The chain joins TRBV28 to TRBJ1-1; 8 bases are a match to TRBD1. The sequence derives from a man aged 40-49 years in good health and CMV-seronegative. The source material was PBMCs. CDR3 loop: CASNLRLDRANTEAFF. The CDR3 DNA reads as TGTGCCAGCAACCTACGGTTGGACAGGGCAAACACTGAAGCTTTCTTT.